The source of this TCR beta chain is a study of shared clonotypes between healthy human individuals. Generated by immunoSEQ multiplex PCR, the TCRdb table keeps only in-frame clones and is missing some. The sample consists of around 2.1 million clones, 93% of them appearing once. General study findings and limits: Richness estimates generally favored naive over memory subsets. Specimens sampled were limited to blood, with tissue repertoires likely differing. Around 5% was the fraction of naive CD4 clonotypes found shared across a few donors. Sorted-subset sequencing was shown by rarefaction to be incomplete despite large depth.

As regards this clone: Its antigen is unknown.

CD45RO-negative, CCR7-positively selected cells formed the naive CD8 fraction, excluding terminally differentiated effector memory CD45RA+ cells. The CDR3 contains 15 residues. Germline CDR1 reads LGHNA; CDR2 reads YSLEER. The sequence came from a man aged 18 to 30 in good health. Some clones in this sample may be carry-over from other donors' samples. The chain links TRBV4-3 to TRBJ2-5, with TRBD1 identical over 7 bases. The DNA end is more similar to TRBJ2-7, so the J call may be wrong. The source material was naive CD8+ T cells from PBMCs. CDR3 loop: CASSQDQTQGYEQYF. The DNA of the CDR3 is TGCGCCAGCAGCCAAGATCAGACACAGGGGTACGAGCAGTACTTC.